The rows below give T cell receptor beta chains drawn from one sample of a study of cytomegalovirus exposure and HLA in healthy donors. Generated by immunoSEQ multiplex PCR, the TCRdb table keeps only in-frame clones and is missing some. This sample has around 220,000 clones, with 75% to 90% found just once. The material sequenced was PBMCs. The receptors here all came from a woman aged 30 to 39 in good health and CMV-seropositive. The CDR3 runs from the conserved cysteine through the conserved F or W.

CDR3: CASSLKRRGQDGYTF
J: TRBJ1-2
V: TRBV7-2
length: 15

CDR3: CASSLARFQPQHF
J: TRBJ1-5
V: TRBV27
length: 13

CDR3: CASSLISRGTEAFF
J: TRBJ1-1
V: TRBV27
length: 14

CDR3: CASSYRQGGYTF
J: TRBJ1-2
V: TRBV6-5
length: 12

CDR3: CASSHIRSGAHEQYF
J: TRBJ2-7
V: TRBV11-1
length: 15

CDR3: CATGGRVKSEAFF
J: TRBJ1-1
V: TRBV6-1
length: 13

CDR3: CASSTGGQIVYGYTF
J: TRBJ1-2
V: TRBV19
length: 15

CDR3: CASSQDPGTGNTIYF
J: TRBJ1-3
V: TRBV4-1
length: 15

CDR3: CASSGALAGGPREQYF
J: TRBJ2-7
V: TRBV5-1
length: 16

CDR3: CASSERTQGWDF
J: TRBJ2-5
V: TRBV7-8
length: 12

CDR3: CASSLDRGRNGYTF
J: TRBJ1-2
V: TRBV7-2
length: 14

CDR3: CAWRGQKNIQYF
J: TRBJ2-4
V: TRBV30
length: 12

CDR3: CSAPVTGELFF
J: TRBJ2-2
V: TRBV20-1
length: 11

CDR3: CASSQVDSGAYEQYF
J: TRBJ2-7
V: TRBV4-1
length: 15

CDR3: CASSSTDLFGEQYF
J: TRBJ2-7
V: TRBV4-1
length: 14

CDR3: CASSLSGTELPQHF
J: TRBJ1-5
V: TRBV27
length: 14

CDR3: CASSQARTGKKELFF
J: .
V: TRBV4-3
length: 15

CDR3: CASSWDRGYGYTF
J: TRBJ1-2
V: TRBV19
length: 13

CDR3: CASRKGVAWGSEAFF
J: TRBJ1-1
V: TRBV2
length: 15

CDR3: CASSQEEGGLSGELFF
J: TRBJ2-2
V: TRBV4-1
length: 16